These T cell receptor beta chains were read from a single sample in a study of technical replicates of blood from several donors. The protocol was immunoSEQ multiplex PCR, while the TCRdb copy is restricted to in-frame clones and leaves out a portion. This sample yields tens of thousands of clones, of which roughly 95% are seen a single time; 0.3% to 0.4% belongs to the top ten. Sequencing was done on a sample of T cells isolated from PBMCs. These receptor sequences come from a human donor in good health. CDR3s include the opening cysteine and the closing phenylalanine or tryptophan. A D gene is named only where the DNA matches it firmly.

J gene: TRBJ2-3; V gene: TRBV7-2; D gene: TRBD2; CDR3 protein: CASSPGRGKGTDTQYF; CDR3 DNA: TGTGCCAGCAGCCCAGGGAGGGGTAAGGGCACAGATACGCAGTATTTT
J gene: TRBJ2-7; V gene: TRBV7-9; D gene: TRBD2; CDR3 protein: CASSLGSSGRLSYEQYF; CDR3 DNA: TGTGCCAGCAGCTTAGGTTCGAGCGGGAGGTTGTCCTACGAGCAGTACTTC
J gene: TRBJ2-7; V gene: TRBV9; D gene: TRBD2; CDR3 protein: CASSVEGLAREQYF; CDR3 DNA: TGTGCCAGCAGCGTAGAAGGACTAGCACGCGAGCAGTACTTC
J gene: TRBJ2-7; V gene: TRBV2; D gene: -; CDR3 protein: CASSDQRRTYEQYF; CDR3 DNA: TGTGCCAGCAGTGACCAGAGGAGAACCTACGAGCAGTACTTC
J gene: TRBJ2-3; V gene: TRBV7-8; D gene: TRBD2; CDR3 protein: CASSPTSGRAVFTDTQYF; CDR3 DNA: TGTGCCAGCAGCCCTACTAGCGGGAGGGCCGTATTCACAGATACGCAGTATTTT
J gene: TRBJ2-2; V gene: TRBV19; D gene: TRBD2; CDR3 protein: CASSIGLAGGRYGELFF; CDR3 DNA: TGTGCCAGTAGTATTGGACTAGCGGGAGGACGGTACGGGGAGCTGTTTTTT
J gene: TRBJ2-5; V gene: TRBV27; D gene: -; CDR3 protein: CASSLRGYKETQYF; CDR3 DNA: TGTGCCAGCAGTTTAAGAGGCTACAAAGAGACCCAGTACTTC
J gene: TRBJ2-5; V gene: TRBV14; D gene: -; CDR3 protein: CASSFHYREGQYF; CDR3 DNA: TGTGCCAGCAGCTTTCACTACAGGGAAGGCCAGTACTTC
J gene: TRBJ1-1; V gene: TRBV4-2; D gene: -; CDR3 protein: CASSQERELNTEAFF; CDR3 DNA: TGTGCCAGCAGCCAAGAGAGGGAGCTGAACACTGAAGCTTTCTTT
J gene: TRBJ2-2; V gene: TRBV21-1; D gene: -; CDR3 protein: CASSKAGTSGVNTGELFF; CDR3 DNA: TGTGCCAGCAGCAAAGCCGGGACTAGCGGGGTGAACACCGGGGAGCTGTTTTTT
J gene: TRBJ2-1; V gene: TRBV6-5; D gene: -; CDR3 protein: CASSYLRGSIDEQFF; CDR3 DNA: TGTGCCAGCAGTTACCTCAGGGGTTCGATCGATGAGCAGTTCTTC
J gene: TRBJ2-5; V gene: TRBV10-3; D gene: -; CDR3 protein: CAISVGLQETQYF; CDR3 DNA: TGTGCCATCAGTGTAGGACTGCAAGAGACCCAGTACTTC
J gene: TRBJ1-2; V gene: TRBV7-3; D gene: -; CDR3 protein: CASSLPGNYGYTF; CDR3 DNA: TGTGCCAGCAGCTTACCAGGGAACTATGGCTACACCTTC
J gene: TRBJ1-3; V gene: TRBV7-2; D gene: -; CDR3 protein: CASSLSSPSSGNTIYF; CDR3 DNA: TGTGCCAGCAGCTTAAGTTCCCCCAGCTCTGGAAACACCATATATTTT